One sample yielded the 3 T cell receptor beta chains listed below, sequenced in a study of OX40 agonist ivuxolimab in advanced cancers. Only in-frame clones appear in the TCRdb table, and some are missing; sequencing was by immunoSEQ multiplex PCR. The top ten hold 0.33% of the sample, which has 85,000 to 95,000 clones, approximately 89% seen once. The sequences come from CD4+ or CD8+ T cells sorted from blood, collected in a trial of the OX40 agonist ivuxolimab. Receptor source: an adult with an advanced solid tumor such as melanoma, head and neck, liver or kidney cancer.

This sequence joins TRBV11-2 and TRBJ1-5, with TRBD1 matching over 8 bases. Per the germline V gene, CDR1 is SGHAT and CDR2 is FQNNGV. The J segment lost 2 bases and the V segment lost 5 bases, leaving 5 bases of the junction unmatched. There are 15 residues in the CDR3. CDR3 DNA sequence: TGTGCCAGCAGCCCGACAGGGGAAGGCAATCAGCCCCAGCATTTT. It encodes CASSPTGEGNQPQHF.

This sequence joins TRBV25-1 and TRBJ2-2; 7 positions match TRBD1. Per germline, CDR1 MGHDK and CDR2 SYGVNS. The trim removed 4 bases at V and 0 bases at J, leaving 2 bases unmatched. The CDR3 length is 15 residues. Written as DNA, the CDR3 is TGTGCCAGCAGTGTTGGACAGGCGAACACCGGGGAGCTGTTTTTT. It translates to CASSVGQANTGELFF. Full variable domain (remainder filled in from reference TRBV25-1 and TRBJ2-2): EADIYQTPRYLVIGTGKKITLECSQTMGHDKMYWYQQDPGMELHLIHYSYGVNSTEKGDLSSESTVSRIRTEHFPLTLESARPSHTSQYLCASSVGQANTGELFFGEGSRLTVL.

This chain connects TRBV7-9 to TRBJ2-5, with TRBD1 matching over 9 bases. This CDR3 is built from 15 residues. Trimming cost V 2 bases and J 7 bases; bases outside gene matches: 8. In germline, CDR1 is SEHNR, CDR2 FQNEAQ (reference sequence). The CDR3 spells CASSLLTGGSGTQYF. In DNA form, the CDR3 reads TGTGCCAGCAGCTTACTGACAGGGGGTAGTGGGACCCAGTACTTC.